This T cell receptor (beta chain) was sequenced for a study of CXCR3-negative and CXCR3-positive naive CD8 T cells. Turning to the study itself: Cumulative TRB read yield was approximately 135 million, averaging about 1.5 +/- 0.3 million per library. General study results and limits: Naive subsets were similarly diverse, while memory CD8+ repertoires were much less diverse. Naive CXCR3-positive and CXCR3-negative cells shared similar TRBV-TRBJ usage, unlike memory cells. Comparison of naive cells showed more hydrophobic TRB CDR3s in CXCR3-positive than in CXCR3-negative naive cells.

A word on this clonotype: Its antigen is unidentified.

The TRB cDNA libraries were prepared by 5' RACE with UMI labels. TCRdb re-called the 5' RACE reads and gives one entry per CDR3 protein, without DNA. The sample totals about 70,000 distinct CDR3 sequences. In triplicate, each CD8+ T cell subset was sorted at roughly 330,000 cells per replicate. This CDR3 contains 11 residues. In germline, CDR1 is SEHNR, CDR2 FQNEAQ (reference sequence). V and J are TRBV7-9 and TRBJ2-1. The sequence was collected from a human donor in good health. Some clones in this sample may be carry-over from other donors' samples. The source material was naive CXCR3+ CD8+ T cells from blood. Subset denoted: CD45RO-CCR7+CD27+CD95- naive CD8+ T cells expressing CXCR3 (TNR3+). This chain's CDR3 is CASSVNNEQFF. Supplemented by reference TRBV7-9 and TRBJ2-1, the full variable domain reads DTGVSQNPRHKITKRGQNVTFRCDPISEHNRLYWYRQTLGQGPEFLTYFQNEAQLEKSRLLSDRFSAERPKGSFSTLEIQRTEQGDSAMYLCASSVNNEQFFGPGTRLTVL.